These 13 T cell receptor beta chains came from one sample sequenced in a study of regulatory T cells in long-lasting Graves disease. The authors built TCR beta libraries using iRepertoire HTBI primers and Arm-PCR of CDR3 regions. TCRdb processed the multiplex PCR reads anew with MiXCR; each CDR3 protein has one entry. The sample shows 400,000 to 500,000 distinct CDR3 sequences, 20% to 25% of them seen only once. Specified time point: persistent/refractory GD, antithyroid drugs over 5 years with positive TRAb. PBMCs were the source of the RNA used for TCR sequencing. The sequenced sample was peripheral blood mononuclear cells (PBMCs), obtained when the disease was refractory, from a patient treated with antithyroid drugs. The receptor set was obtained from a female donor with Graves disease.

A single count supports this clonotype. This clone may be a read error of a much larger clone one base away. The chain has TRBV7-2 and TRBJ1-1; D is unresolved. The CDR3 has 13 amino acids. CDR1 is SGHTA, CDR2 FQGNSA, per germline. Trimming left V 3 bases short and J 4 bases short, with 9 bases between. The CDR3 DNA reads TGTGCCAGCAGCTTCCACTGGGGCACTGAAGCTTTCTTT. This translates into CASSFHWGTEAFF.

The chain links TRBV4-2 to TRBJ2-7; 9 bases are shared with TRBD1. V shed 4 bases, J shed 1 base, and the junction held 5 bases outside the gene matches. This CDR3 has 15 residues. Germline V CDR1 and CDR2: LGHNA, YNFKEQ. The CDR3 DNA follows: TGTGCCAGCAGCCTCCGGACAGGGGATTCCTACGAGCAGTACTTC. This codes for CASSLRTGDSYEQYF.

This clonotype was found many times. The CDR3 loop is CASSPSWGANEKLFF. In DNA form, the CDR3 reads TGCGCCAGCAGCCCATCCTGGGGGGCTAATGAAAAACTGTTTTTT. The rearrangement links TRBV5-1 to TRBJ1-4, with D possibly TRBD1 on 5 matching bases. Germline V gene sequence: CDR1 SGHRS, CDR2 YFSETQ. The CDR3 has 15 residues. V lost 4 bases and J lost 3, with 13 bases in between.

This clonotype was seen more than once but under ten times. This chain uses TRBV30 with TRBJ1-1, with D unresolved. Germline CDR1 reads GTSNPN; CDR2 reads SVGIG (reference sequence). The CDR3 is made up of 10 amino acids. V was shortened by 2 bases and J by 6 bases, with 4 bases between the two germline ends. CDR3 bases: TGTGCCTGGAGTAAGTCTGAAGCTTTCTTT. Its translation: CAWSKSEAFF.

This clonotype was seen more than once but under ten times. The chain joins TRBV2 to TRBJ2-3; TRBD2 matches 12 bases. The V gene's germline CDR1 is SNHLY and CDR2 FYNNEI. Trimming took 5 bases from V and 5 from J; bases not matched to a gene: 20. The CDR3 is made up of 20 amino acids. DNA for the CDR3: TGTGCCAGCAGTCCCCCCATTTTGCTAGCGGGAGGGCCTCATGGAGATACGCAGTATTTT. This encodes CASSPPILLAGGPHGDTQYF.

This clonotype appeared a few times. The rearrangement joins TRBV4-1 to TRBJ1-1; D is possibly TRBD1 (6 bases). The CDR3 sequence is 15 residues long. CDR1 and CDR2 from the germline V gene are MGHRA and YSYEKL. The V gene lost 5 bases and the J gene lost 0 bases, with 13 bases spanning the gap. CDR3 coding DNA: TGCGCCAGCAGCAAATTACAGGGTGTGAACACTGAAGCTTTCTTT. Amino acids: CASSKLQGVNTEAFF.

In its sample, this clonotype was seen many times. V gene TRBV18 combines with J gene TRBJ1-2; D not resolved. The germline V and J ends were trimmed by 2 bases and 7 bases, with 11 bases remaining between them. Per germline, CDR1 KGHSH and CDR2 LQKENI. The CDR3 sequence is 13 residues long. The CDR3 coding sequence is TGTGCCAGCTCACCAGATAAGGGTTTTGGCTACACCTTC. This encodes CASSPDKGFGYTF.

J is TRBJ2-3 and V is TRBV12-3 or TRBV12-4, with D uncertain. The CDR3 covers 17 residues. Trimming left V 3 bases short and J 4 bases short, with 20 bases between. The CDR3 loop reads CASSFFVGNRLADTQYF. CDR3 nucleotide sequence: TGTGCCAGCAGTTTTTTTGTAGGAAACCGGTTGGCAGATACGCAGTATTTT.

This clonotype was detected once. A much more abundant neighbour one base away suggests this may be a read error. V is TRBV28 and J is TRBJ2-7; TRBD2 matches at 7 bases. CDR3 length equals 14 residues. V shed 6 bases, J shed 6 bases, and the junction held 11 bases outside the gene matches. Germline CDR1 reads MDHEN; CDR2 reads SYDVKM. The CDR3 DNA is TGTGCCAGCAGGGGGGGGGGGACGCCCTGCGAGCAGTACTTC. Translated: CASRGGGTPCEQYF.

The rearrangement links TRBV2 to TRBJ2-1; 7 positions agree with TRBD2. V lost 3 bases and J lost 1; bases outside the gene matches: 6. Germline lookup yields CDR1 SNHLY and CDR2 FYNNEI. This CDR3 has 16 amino acids. The CDR3 DNA sequence: TGTGCCAGCAGTGAGCCGGGACTATCTTCCTACAATGAGCAGTTCTTC. Protein: CASSEPGLSSYNEQFF.

V gene TRBV5-1 combines with J gene TRBJ1-2, with D unresolved. Germline CDR1 is SGHRS and CDR2 is YFSETQ. CDR3 size: 15 residues. Trimming pared 4 bases from V and 5 bases from J, leaving 18 bases between. CDR3 protein: CASSPARSRAYGYTF. CDR3 in DNA: TGCGCCAGCAGCCCAGCGAGGTCAAGGGCGTATGGCTACACCTTC.

This clonotype has at least ten counts. The genes are TRBV28 and TRBJ2-5, with D possibly matching TRBD1 (6 bases). Looked up from germline, CDR1 is MDHEN and CDR2 is SYDVKM. The CDR3 contains 14 residues. V shed 2 bases and J shed 1 base, with 8 bases lying between them. The DNA for the CDR3 is TGTGCCAGCAGTTTACAGGGGATCCAAGAGACCCAGTACTTC. This sequence encodes CASSLQGIQETQYF.

A few counts support this clonotype. The V call is TRBV4-1, the J call TRBJ2-7, with D maybe TRBD2 (6 bases). V was cut by 4 bases and J by 6 bases, with 16 bases left in between. The CDR3 spans 14 residues. Germline CDR1 reads MGHRA; CDR2 reads YSYEKL. For the CDR3, the DNA is TGCGCCAGCAGCCTTAACCAGGGAGGACTCGAGCAGTACTTC. This translates into CASSLNQGGLEQYF.